Listed below are T cell receptor beta chains from one sample, sequenced in a study of OX40 agonist ivuxolimab in advanced cancers. Some clones are missing from TCRdb's copy, which holds only in-frame ones; the method was immunoSEQ multiplex PCR. The sample carries fewer than 90,000 clones, about 89% recorded once. Source: CD4+ or CD8+ T cells sorted from blood, taken in a trial of the OX40 agonist ivuxolimab. The receptor set was obtained from an adult with an advanced solid tumor such as melanoma, head and neck, liver or kidney cancer. The CDR3 runs from the conserved cysteine through the conserved F or W. Fields, in order: J gene, clone size, V gene, D gene, CDR3 DNA, CDR3 protein. A D gene is named only where the DNA matches it firmly. Expanded clones get a size class; other rows say once, few or many, or leave the size out.

J gene: TRBJ2-5
clone size: .
V gene: TRBV11-2
D gene: TRBD2
CDR3 DNA: TGTGCCAGCAGCTTAGCGGGAGGGAGTTTAGAGACCCAGTACTTC
CDR3 protein: CASSLAGGSLETQYF

J gene: TRBJ2-1
clone size: .
V gene: TRBV21-1
D gene: .
CDR3 DNA: TGTGCCAGCAGCAAGGGACAGGGGGCTTACAATGAGCAGTTCTTC
CDR3 protein: CASSKGQGAYNEQFF

J gene: TRBJ2-2
clone size: .
V gene: TRBV5-1
D gene: .
CDR3 DNA: TGCGCCAGCAGCTTGGCCGGGTCTCGGGGGACCGGGGAGCTGTTTTTT
CDR3 protein: CASSLAGSRGTGELFF

J gene: TRBJ2-5
clone size: .
V gene: TRBV7-6
D gene: .
CDR3 DNA: TGTGCCAGCAGCTCAGGCCGCGCGGGGACCCAGTACTTC
CDR3 protein: CASSSGRAGTQYF

J gene: TRBJ2-7
clone size: few
V gene: TRBV15
D gene: TRBD2
CDR3 DNA: TGTGCCACCAGCAGAGGCCTCGTAGGGACTAGTGTCTACGAGCAGTACTTC
CDR3 protein: CATSRGLVGTSVYEQYF

J gene: TRBJ2-1
clone size: .
V gene: TRBV6-5
D gene: TRBD1
CDR3 DNA: TGTGCCAGCAGTCGACAGGGGTTAAGGTTCCATGAGCAGTTCTTC
CDR3 protein: CASSRQGLRFHEQFF

J gene: TRBJ1-1
clone size: .
V gene: TRBV18
D gene: .
CDR3 DNA: TGTGCCAGCTCACCTAGATACTTGAACACTGAAGCTTTCTTT
CDR3 protein: CASSPRYLNTEAFF

J gene: TRBJ2-5
clone size: .
V gene: TRBV6-5
D gene: TRBD2
CDR3 DNA: TGTGCCAGCAGGGGGGGTAGCGGGAGTGCAGAGACCCAGTACTTC
CDR3 protein: CASRGGSGSAETQYF

J gene: TRBJ2-7
clone size: .
V gene: TRBV11-2
D gene: .
CDR3 DNA: TGTGCCAGCAGCACAACACGAGGGTACGAGCAGTACTTC
CDR3 protein: CASSTTRGYEQYF

J gene: TRBJ2-1
clone size: .
V gene: TRBV30
D gene: .
CDR3 DNA: TGTGCCTGGAGTGTAGCTAGTGAGCAGTTCTTC
CDR3 protein: CAWSVASEQFF

J gene: TRBJ1-2
clone size: .
V gene: TRBV25-1
D gene: TRBD1
CDR3 DNA: TGTGCCAGCAGGGGCGACAGGGGGGCTAGTGGCTACACCTTC
CDR3 protein: CASRGDRGASGYTF

J gene: TRBJ2-3
clone size: .
V gene: TRBV11-2
D gene: TRBD2
CDR3 DNA: TGTGCCAGCAGCTTAGGGGGTCTAGCGGTCTCTAGCACAGATACGCAGTATTTT
CDR3 protein: CASSLGGLAVSSTDTQYF

J gene: TRBJ1-1
clone size: .
V gene: TRBV5-5
D gene: .
CDR3 DNA: TGTGCCAGCAGCCCGGACAAAGGCACCCTTTTCGCTGAAGCTTTCTTT
CDR3 protein: CASSPDKGTLFAEAFF

J gene: TRBJ2-1
clone size: .
V gene: TRBV25-1
D gene: .
CDR3 DNA: TGTGCCAGCAGAAGGGAAGCCTACAATGAGCAGTTCTTC
CDR3 protein: CASRREAYNEQFF

J gene: TRBJ2-1
clone size: .
V gene: TRBV25-1
D gene: .
CDR3 DNA: TGTGCCAGCAGTAGGACAGAACGTGAGCAGTTCTTC
CDR3 protein: CASSRTEREQFF

J gene: TRBJ2-3
clone size: .
V gene: TRBV25-1
D gene: TRBD2
CDR3 DNA: TGTGCCAGCAGTGACGCTAGCGGGAGTAGGACAGATACGCAGTATTTT
CDR3 protein: CASSDASGSRTDTQYF